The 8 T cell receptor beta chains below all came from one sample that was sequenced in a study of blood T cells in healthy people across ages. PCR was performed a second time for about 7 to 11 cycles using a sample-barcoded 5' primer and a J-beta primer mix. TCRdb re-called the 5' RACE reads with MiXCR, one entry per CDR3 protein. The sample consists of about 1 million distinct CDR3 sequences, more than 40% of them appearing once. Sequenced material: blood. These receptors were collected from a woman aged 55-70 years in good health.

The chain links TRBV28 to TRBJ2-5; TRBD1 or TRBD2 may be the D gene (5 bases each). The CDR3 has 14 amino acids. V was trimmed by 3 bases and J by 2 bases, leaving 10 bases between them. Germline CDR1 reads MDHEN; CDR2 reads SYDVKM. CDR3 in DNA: TGTGCCAGCAGTTTCAACAGGAGGCAAGAGACCCAGTACTTC. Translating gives CASSFNRRQETQYF.

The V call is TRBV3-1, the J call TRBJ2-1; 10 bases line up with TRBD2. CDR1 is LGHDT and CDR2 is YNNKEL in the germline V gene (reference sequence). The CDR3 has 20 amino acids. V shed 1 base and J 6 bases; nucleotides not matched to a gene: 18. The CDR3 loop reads CASSQGGAGGPGAVSNEQFF. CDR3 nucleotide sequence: TGTGCCAGCAGCCAAGGAGGAGCGGGAGGGCCTGGAGCCGTATCCAATGAGCAGTTCTTC.

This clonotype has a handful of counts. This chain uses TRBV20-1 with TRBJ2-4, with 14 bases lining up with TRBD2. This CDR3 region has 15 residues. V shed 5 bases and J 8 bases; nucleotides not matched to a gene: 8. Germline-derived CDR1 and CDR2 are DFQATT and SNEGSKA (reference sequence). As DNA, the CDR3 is TGCAGTGCTTGGAGACTAGCGGGAGGGAGGGACATTCAGTACTTC. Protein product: CSAWRLAGGRDIQYF.

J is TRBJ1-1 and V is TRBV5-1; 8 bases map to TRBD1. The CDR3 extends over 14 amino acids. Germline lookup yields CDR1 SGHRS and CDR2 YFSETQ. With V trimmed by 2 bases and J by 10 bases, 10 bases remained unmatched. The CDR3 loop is CASSLVGTGPSAFF. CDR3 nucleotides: TGCGCCAGCAGCTTAGTCGGGACAGGCCCCTCAGCTTTCTTT.

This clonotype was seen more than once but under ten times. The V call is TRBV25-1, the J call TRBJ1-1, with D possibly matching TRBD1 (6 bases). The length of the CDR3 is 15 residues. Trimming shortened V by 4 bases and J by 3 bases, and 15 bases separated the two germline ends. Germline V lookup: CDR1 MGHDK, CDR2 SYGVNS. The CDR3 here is CASSGGLSWDTEAFF. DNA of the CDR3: TGTGCCAGCAGTGGGGGGCTTAGTTGGGACACTGAAGCTTTCTTT.

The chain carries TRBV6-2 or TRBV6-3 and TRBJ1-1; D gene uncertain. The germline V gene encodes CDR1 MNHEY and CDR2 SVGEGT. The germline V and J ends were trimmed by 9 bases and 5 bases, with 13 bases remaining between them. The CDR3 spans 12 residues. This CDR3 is CASRGMETEAFF. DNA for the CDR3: TGTGCCAGTCGGGGAATGGAGACTGAAGCTTTCTTT.

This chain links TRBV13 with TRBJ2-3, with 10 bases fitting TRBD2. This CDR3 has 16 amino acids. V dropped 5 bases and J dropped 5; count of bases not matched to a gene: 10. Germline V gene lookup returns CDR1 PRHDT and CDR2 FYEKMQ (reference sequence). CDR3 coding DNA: TGTGCCAGCAGCGCCCGGCCCCAGCGGGAGGGAGATACGCAGTATTTT. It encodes CASSARPQREGDTQYF.

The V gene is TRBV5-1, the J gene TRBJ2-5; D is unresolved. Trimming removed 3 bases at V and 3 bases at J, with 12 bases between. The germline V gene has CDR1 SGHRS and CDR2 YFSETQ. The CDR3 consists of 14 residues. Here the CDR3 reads CASSSLGIEETQYF. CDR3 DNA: TGCGCCAGCAGCTCTCTGGGAATTGAAGAGACCCAGTACTTC.